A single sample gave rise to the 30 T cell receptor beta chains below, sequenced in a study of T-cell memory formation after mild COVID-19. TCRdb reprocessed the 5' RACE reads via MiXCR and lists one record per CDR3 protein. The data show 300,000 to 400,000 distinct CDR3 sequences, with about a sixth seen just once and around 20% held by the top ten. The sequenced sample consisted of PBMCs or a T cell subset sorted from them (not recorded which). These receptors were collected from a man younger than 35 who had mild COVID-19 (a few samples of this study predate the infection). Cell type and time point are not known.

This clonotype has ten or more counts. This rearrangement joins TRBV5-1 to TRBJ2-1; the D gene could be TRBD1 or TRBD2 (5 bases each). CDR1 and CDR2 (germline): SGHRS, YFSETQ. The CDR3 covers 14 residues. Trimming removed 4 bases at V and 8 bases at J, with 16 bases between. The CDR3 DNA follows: TGCGCCAGCAGCGCCCGGGGCGACCGTCATGAGCAGTTCTTC. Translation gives CASSARGDRHEQFF.

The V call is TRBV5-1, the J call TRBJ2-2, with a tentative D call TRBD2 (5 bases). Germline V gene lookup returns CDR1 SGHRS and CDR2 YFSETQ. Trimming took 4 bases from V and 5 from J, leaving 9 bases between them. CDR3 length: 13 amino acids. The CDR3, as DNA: TGCGCCAGCAGCCCGCAGCGGACCGGGGAGCTGTTTTTT. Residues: CASSPQRTGELFF. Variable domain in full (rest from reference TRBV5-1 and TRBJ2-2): KAGVTQTPRYLIKTRGQQVTLSCSPISGHRSVSWYQQTPGQGLQFLFEYFSETQRNKGNFPGRFSGRQFSNSRSEMNVSTLELGDSALYLCASSPQRTGELFFGEGSRLTVL.

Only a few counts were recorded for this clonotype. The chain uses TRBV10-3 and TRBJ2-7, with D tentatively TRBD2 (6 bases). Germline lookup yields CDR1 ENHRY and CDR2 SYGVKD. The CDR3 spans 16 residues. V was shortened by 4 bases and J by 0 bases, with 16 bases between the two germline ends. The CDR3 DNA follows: TGTGCCATCAGTGGAGACGGAGCGGGCACCTCCTACGAGCAGTACGTC. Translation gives CAISGDGAGTSYEQYV.

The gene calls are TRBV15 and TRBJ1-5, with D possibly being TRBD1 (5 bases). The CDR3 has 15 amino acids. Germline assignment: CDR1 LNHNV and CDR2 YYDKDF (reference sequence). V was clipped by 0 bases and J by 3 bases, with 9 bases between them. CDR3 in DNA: TGTGCCACCAGCAGAGATGGGGGGACCAATCAGCCCCAGCATTTT. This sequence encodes CATSRDGGTNQPQHF.

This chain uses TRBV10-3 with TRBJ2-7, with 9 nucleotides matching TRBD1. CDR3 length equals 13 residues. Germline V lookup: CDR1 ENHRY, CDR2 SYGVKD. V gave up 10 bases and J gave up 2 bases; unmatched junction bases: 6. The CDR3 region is CATQGQGPYEQYF. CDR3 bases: TGTGCCACGCAAGGACAGGGGCCCTACGAGCAGTACTTC.

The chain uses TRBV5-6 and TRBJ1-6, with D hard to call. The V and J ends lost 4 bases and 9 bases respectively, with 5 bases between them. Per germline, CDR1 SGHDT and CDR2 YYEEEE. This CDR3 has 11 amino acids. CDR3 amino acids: CASSSRSPLHF. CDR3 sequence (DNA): TGTGCCAGCAGCAGCCGTTCACCCCTCCACTTT.

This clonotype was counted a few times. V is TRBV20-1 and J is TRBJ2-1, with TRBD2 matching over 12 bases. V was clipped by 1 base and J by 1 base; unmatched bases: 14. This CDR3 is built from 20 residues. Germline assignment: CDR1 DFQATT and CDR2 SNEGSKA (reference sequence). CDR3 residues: CSARALPSGGAKLSYNEQFF. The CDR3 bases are TGCAGTGCTAGAGCCCTGCCTAGCGGGGGGGCCAAGTTGTCCTACAATGAGCAGTTCTTC.

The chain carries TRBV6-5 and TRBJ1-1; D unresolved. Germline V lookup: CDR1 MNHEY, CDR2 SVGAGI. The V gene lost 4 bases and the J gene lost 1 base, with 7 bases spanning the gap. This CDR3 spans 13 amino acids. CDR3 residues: CASSWAANTEAFF. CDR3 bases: TGTGCCAGCAGTTGGGCAGCGAACACTGAAGCTTTCTTT.

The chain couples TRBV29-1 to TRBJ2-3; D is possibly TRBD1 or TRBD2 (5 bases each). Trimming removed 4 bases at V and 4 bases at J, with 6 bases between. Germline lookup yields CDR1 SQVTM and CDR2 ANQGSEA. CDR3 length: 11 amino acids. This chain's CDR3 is CSVGGADTQYF. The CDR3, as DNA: TGCAGCGTTGGAGGGGCAGATACGCAGTATTTT.

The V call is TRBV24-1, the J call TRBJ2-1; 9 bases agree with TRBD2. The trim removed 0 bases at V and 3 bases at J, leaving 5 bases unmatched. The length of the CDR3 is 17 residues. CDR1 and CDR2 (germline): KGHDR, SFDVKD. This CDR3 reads CATSDLPISGGYNEQFF. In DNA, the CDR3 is TGTGCCACCAGTGATTTGCCAATTAGCGGGGGCTACAATGAGCAGTTCTTC.

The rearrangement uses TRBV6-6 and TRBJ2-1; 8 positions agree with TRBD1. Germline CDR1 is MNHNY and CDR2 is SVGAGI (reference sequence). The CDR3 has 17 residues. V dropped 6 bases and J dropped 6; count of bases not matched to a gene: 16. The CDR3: CASRPRTGNPQSNEQFF. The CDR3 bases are TGTGCCAGCAGACCGAGGACAGGGAACCCCCAATCCAATGAGCAGTTCTTC.

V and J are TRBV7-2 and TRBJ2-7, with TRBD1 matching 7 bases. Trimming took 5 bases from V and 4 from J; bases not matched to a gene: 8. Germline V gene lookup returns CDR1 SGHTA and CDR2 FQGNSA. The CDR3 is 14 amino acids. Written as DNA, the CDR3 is TGTGCCAGCAGCAGTAGACAGGGACCTTACGAGCAGTACGTC. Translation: CASSSRQGPYEQYV.

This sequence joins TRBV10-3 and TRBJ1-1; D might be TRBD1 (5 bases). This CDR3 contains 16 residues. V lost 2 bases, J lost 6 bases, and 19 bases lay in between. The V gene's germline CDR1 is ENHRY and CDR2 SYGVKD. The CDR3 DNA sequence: TGTGCCATCAGTGAGGGTGGGGGGTTAAGGTCGGCTGAAGCTTTCTTT. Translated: CAISEGGGLRSAEAFF.

In DNA, the CDR3 is TGTGCCAGCAGCCACGACAGAAGTAATTCACCCCTCCACTTT. It specifies CASSHDRSNSPLHF. The chain recombines TRBV3-1 with TRBJ1-6; tentative D call: TRBD1 (5 bases). Germline V gene data show CDR1 as LGHDT and CDR2 as YNNKEL (reference sequence). Trimming left V 3 bases short and J 6 bases short, with 9 bases between. The length of the CDR3 is 14 residues.

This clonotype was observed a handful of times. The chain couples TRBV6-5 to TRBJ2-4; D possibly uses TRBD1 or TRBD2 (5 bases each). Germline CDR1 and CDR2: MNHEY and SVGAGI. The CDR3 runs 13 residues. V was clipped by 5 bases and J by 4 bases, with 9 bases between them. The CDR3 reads CASSRDGKNIQYF. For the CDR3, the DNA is TGTGCCAGCAGTAGGGACGGAAAAAACATTCAGTACTTC.

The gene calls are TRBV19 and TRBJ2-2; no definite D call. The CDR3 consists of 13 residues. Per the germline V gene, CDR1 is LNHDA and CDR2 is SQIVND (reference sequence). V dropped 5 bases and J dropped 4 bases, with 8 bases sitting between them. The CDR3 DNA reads TGTGCCAGTAGTGTCTCAGTCACCGGGGAGCTGTTTTTT. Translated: CASSVSVTGELFF.

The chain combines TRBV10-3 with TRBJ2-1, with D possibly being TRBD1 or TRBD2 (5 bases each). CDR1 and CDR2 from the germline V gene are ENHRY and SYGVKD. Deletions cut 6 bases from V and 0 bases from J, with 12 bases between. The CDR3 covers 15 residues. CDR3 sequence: CAIRTGTSSYNEQFF. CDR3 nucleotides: TGTGCCATCAGAACCGGGACGAGCTCCTACAATGAGCAGTTCTTC.

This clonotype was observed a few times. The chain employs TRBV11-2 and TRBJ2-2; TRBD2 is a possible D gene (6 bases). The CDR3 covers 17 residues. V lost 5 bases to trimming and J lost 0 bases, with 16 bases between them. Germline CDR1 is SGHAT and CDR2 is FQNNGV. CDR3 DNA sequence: TGTGCCAGCAGCCGCCCACCCGCGGGGACGAACACCGGGGAGCTGTTTTTT. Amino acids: CASSRPPAGTNTGELFF.

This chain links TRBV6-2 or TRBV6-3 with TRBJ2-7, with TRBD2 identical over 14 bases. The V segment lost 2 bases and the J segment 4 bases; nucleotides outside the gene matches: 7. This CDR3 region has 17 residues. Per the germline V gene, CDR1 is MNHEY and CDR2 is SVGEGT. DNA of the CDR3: TGTGCCAGCAGTTACATTGCTGGACTAGCGGGAGGTTACGAGCAGTACGTC. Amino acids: CASSYIAGLAGGYEQYV.

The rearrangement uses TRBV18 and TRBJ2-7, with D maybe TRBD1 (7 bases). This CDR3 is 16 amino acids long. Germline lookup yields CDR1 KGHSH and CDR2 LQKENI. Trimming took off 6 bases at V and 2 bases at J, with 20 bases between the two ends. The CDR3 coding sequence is TGTGCCAGCTCCTCAGGGGGGCGGCTACGGACCTACGAGCAGTACGTC. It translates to CASSSGGRLRTYEQYV.

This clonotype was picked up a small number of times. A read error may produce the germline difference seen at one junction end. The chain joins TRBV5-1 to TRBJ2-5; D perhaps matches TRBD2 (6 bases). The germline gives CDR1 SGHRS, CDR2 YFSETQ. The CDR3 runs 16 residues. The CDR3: CASSLFGGLSQGTQYF. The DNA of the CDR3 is TGCGCCAGCAGCTTGTTCGGGGGACTCTCTCAAGGGACCCAGTACTTC. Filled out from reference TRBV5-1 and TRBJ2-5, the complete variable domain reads KAGVTQTPRYLIKTRGQQVTLSCSPISGHRSVSWYQQTPGQGLQFLFEYFSETQRNKGNFPGRFSGRQFSNSRSEMNVSTLELGDSALYLCASSLFGGLSQGTQYFGPGTRLLVL.

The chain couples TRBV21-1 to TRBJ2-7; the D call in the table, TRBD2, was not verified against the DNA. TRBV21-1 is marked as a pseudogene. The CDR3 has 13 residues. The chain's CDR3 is CASSSGNPYEQYV. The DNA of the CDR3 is TGTGCCAGCAGCAGCGGGAATCCCTACGAGCAGTACGTC.

The CDR3, as DNA: TGTGCCAGCAGTTACTCAGAGCAAAACATTCAGTACTTC. Its protein is CASSYSEQNIQYF. The chain has TRBV6-5 and TRBJ2-4; D is uncertain. V was clipped by 0 bases and J by 5 bases, with 5 bases between them. Germline CDR1 is MNHEY and CDR2 is SVGAGI. CDR3 length: 13 amino acids.

The CDR3 DNA follows: TGCGCCAGCAACTACCCGCAGTTCTTC. Protein sequence: CASNYPQFF. The chain recombines TRBV5-1 with TRBJ2-1; D remains unclear. CDR3 length: 9 amino acids. The germline V and J ends were trimmed by 6 bases and 12 bases, with 7 bases remaining between them. CDR1 and CDR2 from the germline V gene are SGHRS and YFSETQ.

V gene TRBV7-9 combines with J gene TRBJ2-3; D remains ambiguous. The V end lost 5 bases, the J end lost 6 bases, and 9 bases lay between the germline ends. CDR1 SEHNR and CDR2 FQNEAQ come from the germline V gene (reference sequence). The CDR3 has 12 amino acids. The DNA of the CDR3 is TGTGCCAGCAGCGCTACAGCGGATACGCAGTATTTT. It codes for CASSATADTQYF.

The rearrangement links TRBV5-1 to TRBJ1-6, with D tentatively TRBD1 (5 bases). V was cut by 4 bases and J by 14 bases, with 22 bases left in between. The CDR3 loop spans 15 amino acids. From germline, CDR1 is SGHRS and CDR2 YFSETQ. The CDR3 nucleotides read TGCGCCAGCAGCACATCAGGGTTTCCGCTCGATGCCCTCCACTTT. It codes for CASSTSGFPLDALHF.

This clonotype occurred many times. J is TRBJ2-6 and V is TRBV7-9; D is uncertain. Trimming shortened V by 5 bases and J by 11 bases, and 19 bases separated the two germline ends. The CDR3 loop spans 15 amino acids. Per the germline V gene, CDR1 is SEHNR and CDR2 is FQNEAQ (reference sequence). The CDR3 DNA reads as TGTGCCAGCAGCAAACGGGTATCCCGTAACCACGTCCTGACTTTC. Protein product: CASSKRVSRNHVLTF. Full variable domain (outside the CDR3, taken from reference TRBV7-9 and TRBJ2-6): DTGVSQNPRHKITKRGQNVTFRCDPISEHNRLYWYRQTLGQGPEFLTYFQNEAQLEKSRLLSDRFSAERPKGSFSTLEIQRTEQGDSAMYLCASSKRVSRNHVLTFGAGSRLTVL.

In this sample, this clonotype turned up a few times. CDR3 coding DNA: TGTGCCAGCAGCAAGGACGGGTCTGCGGAAGCTTTCTTT. It specifies CASSKDGSAEAFF. The genes are TRBV7-9 and TRBJ1-1; D ambiguous. The CDR3 sequence is 13 residues long. V was cut by 5 bases and J by 8 bases, with 15 bases left in between. Germline assignment: CDR1 SEHNR and CDR2 FQNEAQ (reference sequence). Combining the CDR3 with reference TRBV7-9 and TRBJ1-1 gives the whole variable domain DTGVSQNPRHKITKRGQNVTFRCDPISEHNRLYWYRQTLGQGPEFLTYFQNEAQLEKSRLLSDRFSAERPKGSFSTLEIQRTEQGDSAMYLCASSKDGSAEAFFGQGTRLTVV.

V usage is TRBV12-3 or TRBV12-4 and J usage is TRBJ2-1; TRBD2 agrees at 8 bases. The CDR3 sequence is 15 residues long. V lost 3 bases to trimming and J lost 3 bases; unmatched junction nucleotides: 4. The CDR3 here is CASSFGGGRYNEQFF. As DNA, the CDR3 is TGTGCCAGCAGTTTCGGCGGGGGGCGCTACAATGAGCAGTTCTTC.

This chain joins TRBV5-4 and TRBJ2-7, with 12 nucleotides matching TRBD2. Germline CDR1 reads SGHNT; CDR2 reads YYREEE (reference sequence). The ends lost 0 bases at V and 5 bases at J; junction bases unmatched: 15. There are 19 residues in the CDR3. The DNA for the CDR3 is TGTGCCAGCAGCTTGGTGGGACTAGCGGGCCTGCTGAAGGCTCACGAGCAGTACTTC. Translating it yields CASSLVGLAGLLKAHEQYF.